Described below is a single TCR beta chain sequence and its context. No conserved phenylalanine or tryptophan ends this CDR3, so it is likely a read error. Co-extraction of RNA and DNA was performed on roughly 20-33 mg of unsorted bulk tissue. Patients were chronically HBV-infected and treatment-naive. Every tumor specimen contained over 85% viable tumor cells. This record comes from a study of tumor-infiltrating lymphocytes in primary liver carcinoma. Overall study context: The study obtained roughly 3.5 to 7.13 million productive TCRbeta reads per sample, similar across tissue types.

TCR beta cDNA came from approximately 540 ng total RNA, primed with a constant-region primer. Libraries of TCR beta came from three nested multiplex PCR rounds with slightly modified ARM-PCR. In the first two PCR rounds, TRBV1-TRBV30 forward primers were paired with a C-beta reverse primer, and each round lasted about 9 cycles. One entry per CDR3 protein, called by TCRdb with MiXCR from the multiplex PCR reads. This table holds 110,000 or so distinct CDR3 sequences, about four fifths found once. The CDR3 spans 12 residues. Germline V gene data show CDR1 as MNHNS and CDR2 as SASEGT. J is TRBJ2-1 and V is TRBV6-1; no clear D. The receptor was isolated from a man aged 35-49 years with primary liver carcinoma and hepatitis B virus infection. The sequenced sample consisted of liver tumor tissue from sampling region 3. Subset in this sample: tumor region T3, left-lateral pole. The CDR3: CASIPSYNVQFS. The CDR3 DNA reads as TGTGCCAGCATTCCGTCCTACAATGTGCAGTTCTCC.